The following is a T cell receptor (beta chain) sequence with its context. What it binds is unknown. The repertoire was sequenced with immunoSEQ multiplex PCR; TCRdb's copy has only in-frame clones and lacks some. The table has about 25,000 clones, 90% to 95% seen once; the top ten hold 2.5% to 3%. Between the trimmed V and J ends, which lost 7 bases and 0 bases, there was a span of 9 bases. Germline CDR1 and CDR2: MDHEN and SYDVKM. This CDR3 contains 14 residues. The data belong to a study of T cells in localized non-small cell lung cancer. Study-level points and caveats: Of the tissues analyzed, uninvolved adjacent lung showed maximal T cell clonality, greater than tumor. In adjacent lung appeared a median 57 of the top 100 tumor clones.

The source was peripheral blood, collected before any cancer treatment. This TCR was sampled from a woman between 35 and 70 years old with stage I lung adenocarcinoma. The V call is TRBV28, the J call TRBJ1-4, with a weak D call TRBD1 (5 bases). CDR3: CASTSGSTNEKLFF. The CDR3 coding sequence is TGTGCCAGCACCTCAGGGTCAACTAATGAAAAACTGTTTTTT.